This TCR beta chain was sequenced for a study of blood T cell repertoires in COVID-19. Original data processing: The assay estimated nucleated cells by amplifying reference gene primers. Only in-frame clones appear in the TCRdb table, and some are missing; sequencing was by immunoSEQ multiplex PCR. That table supplies the V and J calls and clone size; D and trimming were determined from the DNA. The sample consists of about 50,000 clones, 70% to 85% of them appearing once. The CDR3 is 14 amino acids. Per germline, CDR1 LNHDA and CDR2 SQIVND (reference sequence). The V and J ends lost 4 bases and 2 bases respectively, with 10 bases between them. Recruitment covered 20 to 25 US areas and drew participants whose ages spanned roughly 18 to 89 years.

This chain links TRBV19 with TRBJ2-3; D gene unclear. Sequenced input: PBMCs or T cells enriched from blood (not recorded which). This sequence originates from a woman between 50 and 59 years old with acute COVID-19. Here the CDR3 reads CASSTQDSTDTQYF. The CDR3 DNA follows: TGTGCCAGTAGTACCCAAGACTCCACAGATACGCAGTATTTT.